Reported below is one TCR beta chain. The sample originates from a study of blood T cell repertoires in COVID-19. Study as a whole: The United States, Italy and Spain provided the acute and convalescent COVID-19 samples. T cells, B-cell-depleted T cells, or PBMCs supplied cDNA or gDNA.

Original handling: Amplification from reference gene primers served as the basis for estimated nucleated cell counts. The assay was immunoSEQ multiplex PCR, and TCRdb's table has in-frame clones only and misses some. V and J calls plus clone size are reproduced from that table; the DNA served to infer D and trimming. This repertoire shows fewer than 100,000 clones, 65% to 90% found once; its top ten account for 8% to 10%. Followed longitudinally, the Seattle patients had been enrolled during active infection. The receptor was isolated from a man over 45 with COVID-19, enrolled during active disease. The sequenced sample consisted of peripheral blood.

The CDR3 loop is CASSKGQGLTDTQYF. For the CDR3, the DNA is TGTGCCAGCAGCAAGGGACAGGGGCTCACAGATACGCAGTATTTT. The rearrangement links TRBV7-2 to TRBJ2-3, with 10 positions matching TRBD1. Trimming at V came to 5 bases and at J to 2 bases, leaving 4 bases not matched to a gene. The CDR3 loop spans 15 amino acids. Germline loops: CDR1 SGHTA, CDR2 FQGNSA.